One and the same sample provided the 27 T cell receptor beta chains below, sequenced in a study of cytomegalovirus exposure and HLA in healthy donors. Primers for the PCR totalled 60 Vbeta and 13 Jbeta. The protocol was immunoSEQ multiplex PCR, while the TCRdb copy is restricted to in-frame clones and leaves out a portion. The sample contains about 160,000 clones, about 82% of which appear only once. Sample: PBMCs. These TCRs come from a female donor in good health and CMV-seronegative.

This sequence joins TRBV29-1 and TRBJ2-1, with 8 bases identical to TRBD2. Germline loops: CDR1 SQVTM, CDR2 ANQGSEA. Unmatched junction bases numbered 10, after V lost 6 bases and J lost 6 bases. The CDR3 consists of 14 residues. CDR3 sequence: CSVSGGLASNEQFF. The CDR3 DNA sequence: TGCAGCGTCTCCGGCGGACTAGCCTCCAATGAGCAGTTCTTC.

V is TRBV18 and J is TRBJ2-3; 13 nucleotides align to TRBD2. The CDR3 contains 16 residues. V dropped 3 bases and J dropped 4; count of bases not matched to a gene: 4. In germline, CDR1 is KGHSH, CDR2 LQKENI. The CDR3 is CASSPGTSGDADTQYF. The CDR3 bases are TGTGCCAGCTCACCCGGGACTAGCGGGGATGCAGATACGCAGTATTTT.

The chain has TRBV2 and TRBJ1-2; maybe TRBD1 (5 bases). V was pared by 5 bases and J by 6 bases, with 16 bases between. There are 14 residues in the CDR3. Per the germline V gene, CDR1 is SNHLY and CDR2 is FYNNEI. In nucleotides, the CDR3 is TGTGCCAGCAGTTGGGGGGGTCAGGGTCATGGCTACACCTTC. This sequence encodes CASSWGGQGHGYTF.

On this clone: The identical CDR3 is also encoded by other nucleotide sequences in the sample. This chain joins TRBV5-1 and TRBJ2-5; maybe TRBD2 (6 bases). CDR1 is SGHRS, CDR2 YFSETQ, per germline. This CDR3 is built from 14 residues. V dropped 0 bases and J dropped 5 bases, with 11 bases sitting between them. Here the CDR3 reads CASSLGQGGETQYF. For the CDR3, the DNA is TGCGCCAGCAGCTTGGGTCAGGGAGGCGAGACCCAGTACTTC.

As to this clone: A junction boundary mismatches the germline segment, possibly from a read error. This chain joins TRBV4-2 and TRBJ2-4; TRBD1 aligns across 7 bases. This CDR3 region has 16 residues. CDR1 and CDR2 from the germline V gene are LGHNA and YNFKEQ. CDR3 sequence reads: CASSHPTGPAKNSQYF. The CDR3 DNA is TGTGCCAGCAGCCACCCGACAGGGCCAGCCAAAAACAGTCAGTACTTC.

This clone was found once. V and J are TRBV6-4 and TRBJ2-5; the D is unclear. With 6 bases removed from V and 1 base from J, the gap between germline ends came to 21 bases. There are 17 residues in the CDR3. Per the germline V gene, CDR1 is MRHNA and CDR2 is SNTAGT. The CDR3 reads CASSEGLRCPGQETQYF. CDR3 nucleotides: TGTGCCAGCAGCGAAGGATTGAGATGTCCAGGCCAAGAGACCCAGTACTTC.

The sample holds a few counts of this clone. V usage is TRBV2 and J usage is TRBJ1-1, with 12 bases that match TRBD1. The length of the CDR3 is 15 residues. The ends lost 4 bases at V and 6 bases at J; junction bases unmatched: 6. The germline CDR1 and CDR2 sequences are SNHLY and FYNNEI. CDR3 protein: CASSGWGQGASEAFF. The CDR3 DNA is TGTGCCAGCAGTGGGTGGGGACAGGGGGCGTCTGAAGCTTTCTTT.

The gene calls are TRBV6-5 and TRBJ1-2, with D maybe TRBD1 (5 bases). The CDR3 is 12 amino acids. CDR1 is MNHEY and CDR2 is SVGAGI in the germline V gene. V lost 5 bases to trimming and J lost 7 bases, with 11 bases between them. CDR3 nucleotides: TGTGCCAGCAGTGAAAGGGGTTTTGGCTACACCTTC. Translation: CASSERGFGYTF.

The chain uses TRBV5-1 and TRBJ2-1, with D maybe TRBD1 (5 bases). CDR1 is SGHRS and CDR2 is YFSETQ in the germline V gene. Trimming shortened V by 3 bases and J by 4 bases, and 17 bases separated the two germline ends. The CDR3 totals 16 residues. This chain's CDR3 is CASSSYDLTAYNEQFF. Written as DNA, the CDR3 is TGCGCCAGCAGCTCCTACGACTTGACAGCTTACAATGAGCAGTTCTTC.

This chain uses TRBV7-9 with TRBJ2-7; 7 bases fit TRBD1. The V segment lost 5 bases and the J segment 2 bases; nucleotides outside the gene matches: 6. Germline V gene lookup returns CDR1 SEHNR and CDR2 FQNEAQ (reference sequence). The CDR3 has 14 amino acids. The chain's CDR3 is CASSHRDRTYEQYF. The CDR3 nucleotides read TGTGCCAGCAGCCACCGGGACAGAACCTACGAGCAGTACTTC. Full variable domain (rest looked up from reference TRBV7-9 and TRBJ2-7): DTGVSQNPRHKITKRGQNVTFRCDPISEHNRLYWYRQTLGQGPEFLTYFQNEAQLEKSRLLSDRFSAERPKGSFSTLEIQRTEQGDSAMYLCASSHRDRTYEQYFGPGTRLTVT.

This clone came up a few times. The chain links TRBV11-2 to TRBJ2-1; 11 bases fit TRBD2. J lost 8 bases, V lost 5 bases, and 11 bases had no gene match. Germline CDR1 reads SGHAT; CDR2 reads FQNNGV. The CDR3 runs to 16 residues. The CDR3 region has the DNA TGTGCCAGCAGCAGGCTTAGCGGGAGGGCCATGGATGAGCAGTTCTTC. Its translation: CASSRLSGRAMDEQFF.

The chain has TRBV7-6 and TRBJ2-2, with a weak D call TRBD2 (6 bases). The V gene lost 3 bases and the J gene lost 2 bases, with 16 bases spanning the gap. CDR3 length: 17 residues. Germline V gene data show CDR1 as SGHVS and CDR2 as FNYEAQ. The CDR3 bases are TGTGCCAGCAGCTTCACCGGGGGATCCTTCAACACCGGGGAGCTGTTTTTT. It encodes CASSFTGGSFNTGELFF.

V gene TRBV11-2 combines with J gene TRBJ1-1; 8 bases line up with TRBD1. Germline V CDR1 and CDR2: SGHAT, FQNNGV. The V and J ends lost 6 bases and 5 bases, in that order; junction bases with no gene match: 5. The CDR3 length is 13 residues. This chain's CDR3 is CASSWTGRTEAFF. The CDR3 coding sequence is TGTGCCAGCAGTTGGACAGGGAGGACTGAAGCTTTCTTT.

This rearrangement joins TRBV20-1 to TRBJ2-1; no clear D. Trimming removed 3 bases from V and 4 bases from J, with 4 bases in between. Germline V gives CDR1 DFQATT, CDR2 SNEGSKA (reference sequence). This CDR3 is 11 amino acids long. CDR3 region: CSARQYNEQFF. DNA of the CDR3: TGCAGTGCTAGGCAGTACAATGAGCAGTTCTTC.

This rearrangement joins TRBV7-6 to TRBJ1-6; D might be TRBD1 (5 bases). Germline lookup yields CDR1 SGHVS and CDR2 FNYEAQ. V was pared by 6 bases and J by 9 bases, with 12 bases between. The CDR3 is 13 amino acids. This CDR3 is CASSAIDSSPLHF. CDR3 in DNA: TGTGCCAGCAGTGCAATCGACAGTTCACCCCTCCACTTT.

The gene calls are TRBV7-9 and TRBJ2-1; TRBD2 aligns across 7 bases. Germline V gives CDR1 SEHNR, CDR2 FQNEAQ (reference sequence). V lost 1 base, J lost 3 bases, and 6 bases stayed unmatched. There are 16 residues in the CDR3. CDR3 in DNA: TGTGCCAGCAGCTTAGGATCCCTAGCGGTCTACAATGAGCAGTTCTTC. This gives the protein CASSLGSLAVYNEQFF.

This clone has more than one count but fewer than ten. V and J are TRBV28 and TRBJ2-7; no clear D gene. CDR1 and CDR2 (germline): MDHEN, SYDVKM. The CDR3 is 14 amino acids. The V end was cut by 5 bases, the J end by 0 bases, with 11 bases between. CDR3: CASSAPTSSYEQYF. The CDR3 nucleotides are TGTGCCAGCAGTGCCCCCACAAGCTCCTACGAGCAGTACTTC.

V gene TRBV7-9 combines with J gene TRBJ2-3; possibly TRBD2 for D (5 bases). The V and J ends lost 8 bases and 0 bases respectively, with 12 bases between them. Germline lookup yields CDR1 SEHNR and CDR2 FQNEAQ (reference sequence). The CDR3 contains 14 residues. The CDR3, as DNA: TGTGCCAGCGGCACTGCGGGTAGCACAGATACGCAGTATTTT. Its protein is CASGTAGSTDTQYF.

The chain carries TRBV11-2 and TRBJ2-6; no reliable D call. The CDR3 spans 13 residues. Trimming shortened V by 2 bases and J by 4 bases, and 3 bases separated the two germline ends. The germline CDR1 and CDR2 sequences are SGHAT and FQNNGV. In nucleotides, the CDR3 is TGTGCCAGCAGCTTACGGGGGGCCAACGTCCTGACTTTC. This encodes CASSLRGANVLTF.

The chain uses TRBV4-1 and TRBJ2-7; D is perhaps TRBD1 (6 bases). Trimming stripped 4 bases from V and 5 bases from J, with 18 bases between. Germline CDR1 and CDR2: MGHRA and YSYEKL. There are 15 residues in the CDR3. The CDR3 DNA is TGCGCCAGCAGCCCCCCCGGGGCTCAGGGGAACGAGCAGTACTTC. This encodes CASSPPGAQGNEQYF.

The V call is TRBV19, the J call TRBJ1-2, with D possibly being TRBD1 (5 bases). The CDR3 loop spans 18 amino acids. Trimming cost V 3 bases and J 0 bases, with 20 bases left between them. Germline V lookup: CDR1 LNHDA, CDR2 SQIVND (reference sequence). CDR3 DNA sequence: TGTGCCAGTAGTATCCGACCAGGACACCAGTTAGCTAACTATGGCTACACCTTC. It yields the protein CASSIRPGHQLANYGYTF.

The chain is built from TRBV7-2 and TRBJ2-7; D perhaps matches TRBD2 (5 bases). V lost 2 bases to trimming and J lost 5 bases, with 16 bases between them. CDR3 length: 15 residues. The germline V gene has CDR1 SGHTA and CDR2 FQGNSA. In DNA form, the CDR3 reads TGTGCCAGCAGCTTATCCTTGATAGGGAGCGACGAGCAGTACTTC. Translating gives CASSLSLIGSDEQYF. The full variable domain, its missing parts supplied by reference TRBV7-2 and TRBJ2-7, is GAGVSQSPSNKVTEKGKDVELRCDPISGHTALYWYRQSLGQGLEFLIYFQGNSAPDKSGLPSDRFSAERTGGSVSTLTIQRTQQEDSAVYLCASSLSLIGSDEQYFGPGTRLTVT.

This rearrangement joins TRBV9 to TRBJ2-1; a weak D match, TRBD2 (6 bases). The CDR3 consists of 12 residues. Germline V gene sequence: CDR1 SGDLS, CDR2 YYNGEE. V was clipped by 3 bases and J by 9 bases, with 10 bases between them. The CDR3 DNA is TGTGCCAGCAGCGGAACTAGCTTTGAGCAGTTCTTC. This gives the protein CASSGTSFEQFF.

This clone appeared a few times. This chain uses TRBV5-4 with TRBJ1-2; no definite D call. Per the germline V gene, CDR1 is SGHNT and CDR2 is YYREEE (reference sequence). V dropped 0 bases and J dropped 0 bases, with 6 bases sitting between them. CDR3 size: 14 residues. CDR3 in amino acids: CASSLGASNYGYTF. In nucleotides, the CDR3 is TGTGCCAGCAGCTTGGGGGCCTCTAACTATGGCTACACCTTC.

This chain joins TRBV5-1 and TRBJ2-2; 15 nucleotides align to TRBD2. The CDR3 is made up of 17 amino acids. Per the germline V gene, CDR1 is SGHRS and CDR2 is YFSETQ. After removal of 4 bases from V and 1 base from J, the junction contained 2 bases not matched to a gene. In nucleotides, the CDR3 is TGCGCCAGCAGCCCGGGACTAGCGGGAGGGAACACCGGGGAGCTGTTTTTT. This gives the protein CASSPGLAGGNTGELFF. The variable domain in full, completed from reference TRBV5-1 and TRBJ2-2, reads KAGVTQTPRYLIKTRGQQVTLSCSPISGHRSVSWYQQTPGQGLQFLFEYFSETQRNKGNFPGRFSGRQFSNSRSEMNVSTLELGDSALYLCASSPGLAGGNTGELFFGEGSRLTVL.

The chain employs TRBV28 and TRBJ1-1, with 8 positions matching TRBD1. Losses at the gene ends were 4 bases for V and 6 bases for J; bases not matched to a gene: 16. The germline V gene encodes CDR1 MDHEN and CDR2 SYDVKM. This CDR3 has 17 amino acids. CDR3 sequence reads: CASSSGGRGLGSAEAFF. Written as DNA, the CDR3 is TGTGCCAGCAGTTCGGGGGGCAGGGGGCTTGGTAGCGCTGAAGCTTTCTTT.

The chain links TRBV4-2 to TRBJ1-2; D unclear. Trimming took off 0 bases at V and 7 bases at J, with 6 bases between the two ends. The CDR3 loop spans 12 amino acids. CDR1 is LGHNA and CDR2 is YNFKEQ in the germline V gene. Written as DNA, the CDR3 is TGTGCCAGCAGCCAAGATGGAGCTGGCTACACCTTC. Amino acids: CASSQDGAGYTF.